The clone carrying this TCR beta chain was detected only a few times. What it binds is unknown. This entry comes from a study of blood T cells in healthy people across ages. The V gene's germline CDR1 is MNHEY and CDR2 SVGEGT. The CDR3 contains 14 residues. Overall study findings and caveats: A conclusive naive versus antigen-experienced comparison was prevented by the unsorted PBMCs. Long-lived and aged donors differed, with more naive CD4+ cells and higher diversity in the long-lived.

PCR was performed a second time for roughly 7 to 12 cycles using a sample-barcoded 5' primer and a J-beta primer mix. Via MiXCR, TCRdb re-called the 5' RACE reads, giving one row per CDR3 protein. This table has about a million distinct CDR3 sequences, around 48% appearing once. Sample: blood. The TCR was taken from a man aged 25-45 years in good health. The chain employs TRBV6-2 or TRBV6-3 and TRBJ2-7; possibly TRBD2 for D (5 bases). The J call is uncertain, as TRBJ2-5 better fits the DNA end. The DNA of the CDR3 is TGTGCCAGCAGTACCCTCGACGGGGAAAAGACCCAGTACTTC. It yields the protein CASSTLDGEKTQYF.